This TCR beta chain was recovered during a study of cytomegalovirus exposure and HLA in healthy donors. The PCR contained 60 Vbeta and 13 Jbeta primers. Generated by immunoSEQ multiplex PCR, the TCRdb table keeps only in-frame clones and is missing some. Seen here are some 180,000 clones, about 76% observed once, and the top ten hold about 4.9%. The CDR3 extends over 13 amino acids. Trimming shortened V by 5 bases and J by 2 bases, and 9 bases separated the two germline ends. Germline V gene lookup returns CDR1 MNHEY and CDR2 SMNVEV (reference sequence). The sequenced material came from PBMCs. The TCR originated in a woman aged 18-30 years in good health and CMV-seropositive. The rearrangement joins TRBV27 to TRBJ1-2; no reliable D call. DNA of the CDR3: TGTGCCAGCAGTCAGAACGGGAACTATGGCTACACCTTC. Its protein product is CASSQNGNYGYTF.